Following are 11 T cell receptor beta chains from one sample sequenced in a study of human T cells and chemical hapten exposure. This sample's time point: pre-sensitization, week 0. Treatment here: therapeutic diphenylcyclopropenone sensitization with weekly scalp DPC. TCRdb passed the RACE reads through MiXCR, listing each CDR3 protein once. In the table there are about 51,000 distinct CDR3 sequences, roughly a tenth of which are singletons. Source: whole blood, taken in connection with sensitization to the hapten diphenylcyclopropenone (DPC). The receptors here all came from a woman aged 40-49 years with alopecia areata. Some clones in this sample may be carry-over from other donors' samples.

CDR3 in amino acids: CASTAGGYNEQFF. The CDR3 DNA follows: TGTGCCAGCACCGCCGGGGGCTACAATGAGCAGTTCTTC. The rearrangement uses TRBV27 and TRBJ2-1, with D perhaps TRBD2 (6 bases). The germline V and J ends were trimmed by 7 bases and 3 bases, with 10 bases remaining between them. Germline CDR1 reads MNHEY; CDR2 reads SMNVEV (reference sequence). This CDR3 has 13 residues.

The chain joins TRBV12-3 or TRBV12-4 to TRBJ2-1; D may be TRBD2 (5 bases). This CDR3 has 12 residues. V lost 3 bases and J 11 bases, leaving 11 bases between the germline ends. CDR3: CASSFSRGQQFF. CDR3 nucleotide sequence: TGTGCCAGCAGTTTCTCTCGAGGGCAGCAGTTCTTC.

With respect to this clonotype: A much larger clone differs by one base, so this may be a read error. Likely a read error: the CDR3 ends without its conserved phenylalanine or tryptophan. The CDR3 coding sequence is TGTGCCAGCAGCTCCGCCGGGACAGGCTACTTCGAGCAGTACTCC. Its protein product is CASSSAGTGYFEQYS. The chain links TRBV12-3 or TRBV12-4 to TRBJ2-7, with 8 positions matching TRBD1. The CDR3 consists of 15 residues. V was clipped by 6 bases and J by 6 bases; unmatched bases: 13.

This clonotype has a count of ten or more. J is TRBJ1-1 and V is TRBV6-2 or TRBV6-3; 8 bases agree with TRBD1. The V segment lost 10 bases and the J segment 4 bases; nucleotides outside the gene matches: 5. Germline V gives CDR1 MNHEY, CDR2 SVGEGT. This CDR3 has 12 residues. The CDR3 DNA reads TGTGCCACCAGGACAGGGAGCACTGAAGCTTTCTTT. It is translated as CATRTGSTEAFF.

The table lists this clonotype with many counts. The chain's CDR3 is CASSAGTDHLQNQPQHF. The DNA for the CDR3 is TGTGCCAGCAGTGCCGGGACAGATCACTTACAGAATCAGCCCCAGCATTTT. V usage is TRBV6-5 and J usage is TRBJ1-5; 7 bases agree with TRBD1. This CDR3 has 17 residues. Germline CDR1 and CDR2: MNHEY and SVGAGI. The trim removed 5 bases at V and 4 bases at J, leaving 14 bases unmatched.

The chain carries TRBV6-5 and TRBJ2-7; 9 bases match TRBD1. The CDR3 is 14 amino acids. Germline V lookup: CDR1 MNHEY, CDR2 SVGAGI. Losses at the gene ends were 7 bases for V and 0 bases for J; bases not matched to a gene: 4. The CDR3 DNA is TGTGCCAGCACCGACAGGGGGTACTCCTACGAGCAGTACTTC. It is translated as CASTDRGYSYEQYF.

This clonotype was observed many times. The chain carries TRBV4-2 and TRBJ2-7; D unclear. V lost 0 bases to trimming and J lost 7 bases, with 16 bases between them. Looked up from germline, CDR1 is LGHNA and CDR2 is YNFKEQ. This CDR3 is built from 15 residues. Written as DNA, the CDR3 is TGTGCCAGCAGCCAAGAGGAACGGGCCCTCACTGAGCAGTACTTC. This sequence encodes CASSQEERALTEQYF.

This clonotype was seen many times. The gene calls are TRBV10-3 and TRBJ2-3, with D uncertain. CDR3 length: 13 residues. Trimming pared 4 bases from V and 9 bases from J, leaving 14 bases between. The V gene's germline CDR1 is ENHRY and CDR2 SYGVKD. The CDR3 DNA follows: TGTGCCATCAGTGGAGACCCGGAAAGGACGCAGTATTTT. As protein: CAISGDPERTQYF.

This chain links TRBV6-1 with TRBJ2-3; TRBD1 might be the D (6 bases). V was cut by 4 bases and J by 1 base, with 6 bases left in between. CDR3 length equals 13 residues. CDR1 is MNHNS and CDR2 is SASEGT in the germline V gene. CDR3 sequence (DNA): TGTGCCAGCAGTGGACAGGGCACAGATACGCAGTATTTT. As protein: CASSGQGTDTQYF.

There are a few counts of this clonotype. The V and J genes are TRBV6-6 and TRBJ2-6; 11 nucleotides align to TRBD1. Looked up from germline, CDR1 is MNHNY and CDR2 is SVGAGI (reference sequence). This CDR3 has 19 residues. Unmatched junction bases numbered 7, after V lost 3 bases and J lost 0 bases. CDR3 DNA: TGTGCCAGCAGTTATTCCGGGACAGGGGGAATCTCTGGGGCCAACGTCCTGACTTTC. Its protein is CASSYSGTGGISGANVLTF.

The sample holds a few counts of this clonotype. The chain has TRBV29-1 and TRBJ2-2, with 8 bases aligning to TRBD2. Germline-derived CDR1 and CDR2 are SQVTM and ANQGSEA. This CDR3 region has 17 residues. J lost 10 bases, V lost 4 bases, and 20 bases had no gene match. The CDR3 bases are TGCAGCGTTGCCAGGATAGGTAGCGGGACTCACGGAGAGGAGCTGTTTTTT. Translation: CSVARIGSGTHGEELFF.